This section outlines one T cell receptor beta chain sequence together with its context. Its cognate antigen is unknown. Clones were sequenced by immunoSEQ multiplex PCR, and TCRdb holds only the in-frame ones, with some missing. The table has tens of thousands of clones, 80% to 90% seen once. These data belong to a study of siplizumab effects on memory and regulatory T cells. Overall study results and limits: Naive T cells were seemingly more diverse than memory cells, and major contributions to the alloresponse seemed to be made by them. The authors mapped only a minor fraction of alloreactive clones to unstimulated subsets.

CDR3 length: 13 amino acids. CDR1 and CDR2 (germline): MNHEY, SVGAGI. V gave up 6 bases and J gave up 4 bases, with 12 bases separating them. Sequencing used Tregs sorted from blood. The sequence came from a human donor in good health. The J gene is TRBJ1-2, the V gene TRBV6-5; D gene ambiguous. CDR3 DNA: TGTGCCAGCAGGGATGGAGTCGGCTATGGCTACACCTTC. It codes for CASRDGVGYGYTF.